One sample yielded the 8 T cell receptor beta chains listed below, sequenced in a study of blood T cell repertoires in COVID-19. The data were produced by immunoSEQ multiplex PCR, yet TCRdb's version contains in-frame clones alone and is incomplete. Of about 220,000 clones in the sample, almost 90% are singletons; the top ten hold 14% to 15%. The sequenced material came from PBMCs or T cells enriched from blood (not recorded which). The receptors were sampled from a woman in her forties or fifties with acute COVID-19.

This chain links TRBV28 with TRBJ2-7; the match to TRBD2 covers 7 bases. The ends lost 8 bases at V and 2 bases at J; junction bases unmatched: 3. CDR3 length: 12 residues. Germline assignment: CDR1 MDHEN and CDR2 SYDVKM. The CDR3 here is CASWGRAYEQYF. The CDR3 region has the DNA TGTGCCAGCTGGGGGAGGGCCTACGAGCAGTACTTC.

This chain connects TRBV15 to TRBJ2-3; 10 bases agree with TRBD2. V gave up 3 bases and J gave up 0 bases; unmatched junction bases: 6. The CDR3 covers 17 residues. Germline V gene data show CDR1 as LNHNV and CDR2 as YYDKDF (reference sequence). The CDR3 DNA reads as TGTGCCACCAGCAGGCTAGCGGGAGTTGCTAGCACAGATACGCAGTATTTT. It translates to CATSRLAGVASTDTQYF.

The V call is TRBV5-5, the J call TRBJ2-5; TRBD2 matches 12 bases. The germline V gene encodes CDR1 SGHKS and CDR2 YYEKEE (reference sequence). The CDR3 runs 16 residues. Trimming cost V 6 bases and J 4 bases; bases outside gene matches: 10. CDR3 sequence (DNA): TGTGCCAGCACCTTACTAGCGGGAGGCTTGCTAGAGACCCAGTACTTC. Protein: CASTLLAGGLLETQYF.

The chain combines TRBV28 with TRBJ2-7, with TRBD1 matching over 9 bases. This CDR3 comprises 16 residues. Germline CDR1 reads MDHEN; CDR2 reads SYDVKM. The V gene end was trimmed by 3 bases and the J gene end by 5 bases; junction bases not matched to a gene: 11. DNA for the CDR3: TGTGCCAGCAGTTTGCGGGCCGGGACAGGGTTAGACGAGCAGTACTTC. This translates into CASSLRAGTGLDEQYF.

The chain uses TRBV6-2 or TRBV6-3 and TRBJ2-1; 13 positions agree with TRBD2. J lost 12 bases, V lost 5 bases, and 16 bases had no gene match. The CDR3 has 17 residues. Germline CDR1 reads MNHEY; CDR2 reads SVGEGT. The CDR3 reads CASSTAGLAGVLGVQFF. In nucleotides, the CDR3 is TGTGCCAGCAGTACCGCCGGACTAGCGGGAGTTCTGGGAGTGCAGTTCTTC.

This chain joins TRBV4-2 and TRBJ2-7, with D possibly TRBD2 on 6 matching bases. Germline V gene lookup returns CDR1 LGHNA and CDR2 YNFKEQ. Trimming pared 0 bases from V and 0 bases from J, leaving 9 bases between. The CDR3 sequence is 15 residues long. Here the CDR3 reads CASSQEASASYEQYF. The CDR3 coding sequence is TGTGCCAGCAGCCAAGAGGCTAGCGCCTCCTACGAGCAGTACTTC.

The CDR3 DNA reads TGTGCCAGCAGTTACTCGGAGTACGGGACTCTCGACGGGAACACCATATATTTT. Residues: CASSYSEYGTLDGNTIYF. This chain uses TRBV6-2 or TRBV6-3 with TRBJ1-3, with TRBD1 as a possible D gene (5 bases). Germline assignment: CDR1 MNHEY and CDR2 SVGEGT. This CDR3 is built from 18 residues. Trimming shortened V by 0 bases and J by 7 bases, and 22 bases separated the two germline ends.

The J gene is TRBJ2-1, the V gene TRBV7-9, with D possibly TRBD1 on 5 matching bases. Trimming took 1 base from V and 6 from J, leaving 10 bases between them. Germline values: CDR1 SEHNR, CDR2 FQNEAQ (reference sequence). The CDR3 totals 14 residues. In DNA form, the CDR3 reads TGTGCCAGCAGCTTAGATCCAGGGTTCAATGAGCAGTTCTTC. Protein: CASSLDPGFNEQFF.